These T cell receptor beta chains were read from a single sample in a study of blood T cell repertoires in COVID-19. Profiled with immunoSEQ multiplex PCR; TCRdb holds only in-frame clones, not every one. This table holds tens of thousands of clones, roughly three quarters found once. Sequenced sample: peripheral blood. Receptor source: a man aged 70-80 years with acute or convalescent COVID-19. The CDR3 runs from the conserved cysteine through the conserved F or W. The D gene is left open where the match is weak. The size field is filled for only some rows; it gives once, few, many or a size class.

v_gene	j_gene	abundance	d_gene	CDR3aa	CDR3nt
TRBV2	TRBJ1-5	few	TRBD1	CARTRDKGANSNQPQHF	TGTGCCAGGACCCGGGACAAGGGGGCAAATAGCAATCAGCCCCAGCATTTT
TRBV18	TRBJ1-5	.	.	CASSQNPGGNQPQHF	TGTGCCAGCTCACAAAACCCAGGGGGCAATCAGCCCCAGCATTTT
TRBV3-1/TRBV3-2	TRBJ2-5	.	.	CASSPSGRGRQETQYF	TGTGCCAGCAGCCCGAGCGGGCGGGGAAGGCAAGAGACCCAGTACTTC
TRBV28	TRBJ1-4	.	.	CASSLSGAATNEKLFF	TGTGCCAGCAGTTTATCAGGGGCCGCAACTAATGAAAAACTGTTTTTT
TRBV7-6	TRBJ1-2	.	TRBD1	CASSLEGQIGYTF	TGTGCCAGCAGCTTAGAGGGACAGATCGGCTACACCTTC
TRBV7-9	TRBJ1-6	few	.	CASSFLGSYNSPLHF	TGTGCCAGCAGCTTCCTAGGTTCCTATAATTCACCCCTCCACTTT
TRBV7-2	TRBJ2-5	.	.	CASSLDLLASGETQYF	TGTGCCAGCAGCTTAGATCTACTAGCTTCGGGGGAGACCCAGTACTTC
TRBV10-2	TRBJ1-4	few	TRBD1	CASRPTGVTEWDNEKLFF	TGCGCCAGCAGACCCACAGGGGTTACGGAGTGGGATAATGAAAAACTGTTTTTT
TRBV19	TRBJ2-2	.	TRBD2	CASNQKSGGPNTGELFF	TGTGCCAGCAACCAAAAAAGCGGGGGACCTAACACCGGGGAGCTGTTTTTT
TRBV27	TRBJ1-5	.	.	CASSTEGRLNQPQHF	TGTGCCAGCAGTACGGAGGGACGGCTCAATCAGCCCCAGCATTTT
TRBV15	TRBJ2-1	.	TRBD2	CATRKMGGDNEQFF	TGTGCCACCAGAAAGATGGGAGGGGACAATGAGCAGTTCTTC
TRBV30	TRBJ2-7	few	.	CAWAGTYEQYF	TGTGCCTGGGCCGGGACTTACGAGCAGTACTTC
TRBV6-6	TRBJ2-7	.	TRBD1	CASSYSKGADEQYF	TGTGCCAGCAGTTACTCGAAGGGGGCGGACGAGCAGTACTTC
TRBV6-5	TRBJ1-3	.	.	CASSYNSLSGNTIYF	TGTGCCAGCAGTTACAACAGCCTCTCTGGAAACACCATATATTTT
TRBV5-6	TRBJ1-5	.	TRBD1	CASSFPRQGAYSNQPQHF	TGTGCCAGCAGCTTTCCTCGACAGGGGGCATATAGCAATCAGCCCCAGCATTTT
TRBV25-1	TRBJ2-2	.	TRBD1	CASSTPGTGHPWAGELFF	TGTGCCAGCAGCACCCCGGGGACAGGGCATCCGTGGGCCGGGGAGCTGTTTTTT
TRBV3-1/TRBV3-2	TRBJ2-5	.	TRBD1	CASSQIAGPGQGWETQYF	TGTGCCAGCAGCCAAATCGCGGGACCGGGACAGGGATGGGAGACCCAGTACTTC
TRBV5-1	TRBJ2-5	.	TRBD1	CASTPGTGDQETQYF	TGCGCCAGCACCCCCGGGACAGGGGACCAAGAGACCCAGTACTTC
TRBV6-5	TRBJ1-4	.	TRBD1	CASRAAGTGGEKLFF	TGTGCCAGCAGAGCAGCCGGGACAGGGGGGGAAAAACTGTTTTTT
TRBV25-1	TRBJ1-5	.	.	CASSLGAGDNQPQHF	TGTGCCAGCAGTTTGGGGGCAGGGGATAATCAGCCCCAGCATTTT
TRBV5-5	TRBJ1-4	.	.	CASSFFGVTNEKLFF	TGTGCCAGCAGCTTTTTCGGGGTCACTAATGAAAAACTGTTTTTT
TRBV7-2	TRBJ2-1	.	TRBD2	CASSLGEGSFF	TGTGCCAGCAGCTTAGGGGAGGGATCGTTCTTC
TRBV6-5	TRBJ1-2	.	.	CASSYGPKGYTF	TGTGCCAGCAGTTACGGCCCGAAAGGCTACACCTTC
TRBV12-5	TRBJ2-1	.	.	CASGPGLTEQFF	TGTGCTAGTGGTCCAGGGCTGACGGAGCAGTTCTTC
TRBV11-2	TRBJ1-2	.	.	CASGSGGNYGYTF	TGTGCCAGCGGTTCCGGGGGAAACTATGGCTACACCTTC
TRBV6-6	TRBJ1-2	.	.	CASSFRDYGYTF	TGTGCCAGCAGTTTCCGGGACTATGGCTACACCTTC
TRBV6-5	TRBJ1-6	.	TRBD1	CASSQRQGRDSPLHF	TGTGCCAGCAGTCAAAGACAGGGCCGGGATTCACCCCTCCACTTT
TRBV3-1/TRBV3-2	TRBJ1-5	.	.	CASSHIQAHSNQPQHF	TGTGCCAGCAGCCATATCCAAGCTCACAGCAATCAGCCCCAGCATTTT
TRBV5-4	TRBJ2-7	.	TRBD1	CASSLSGGEQYF	TGTGCCAGCAGCTTGTCAGGGGGCGAGCAGTACTTC
TRBV30	TRBJ2-7	.	.	CAWSPPGTNNYEQYF	TGTGCCTGGAGCCCCCCGGGAACCAACAACTACGAGCAGTACTTC